These T cell receptor beta chains were read from a single sample in a study of T cell responses to AZD1222 COVID-19 vaccine. Sequencing used immunoSEQ multiplex PCR; TCRdb keeps in-frame clones, though not all of them. The repertoire includes nearly 95,000 clones, 75% to 90% of them detected once, and less than 3% sits in the top ten. Specimen: peripheral blood, collected 28 days after the second AZD1222 dose. These receptors were taken from an adult who received the AZD1222 COVID-19 vaccine. The CDR3 runs from the conserved cysteine through the conserved F or W. The D gene is left open where the match is weak. A row's size may be missing; if present it is once, few, many or a size class.

D,size,V,J,DNA,CDR3
TRBD1,.,TRBV3-1/TRBV3-2,TRBJ2-7,TGTGCCAGCAGCCAAGAAAATTCGGGGACAGTCTCCTACGAGCAGTACTTC,CASSQENSGTVSYEQYF
.,.,TRBV20-1,TRBJ2-3,TGCAGTGCTAGTCGAGCGGTTACAGATACGCAGTATTTT,CSASRAVTDTQYF
.,.,TRBV5-1,TRBJ2-4,TGCGCCAGCAGCCCCGGGAGATCTGAAAACATTCAGTACTTC,CASSPGRSENIQYF
.,.,TRBV4-3,TRBJ1-5,TGCGCCAGCAGCCAAGACAGCAATCAGCCCCAGCATTTT,CASSQDSNQPQHF
.,.,TRBV6-6,TRBJ1-2,TGTGCCAGCAGTCGACAGGCTAATGCGGACTATGGCTACACCTTC,CASSRQANADYGYTF
.,few,TRBV21-1,TRBJ1-5,TGTGCCAGCAGCGCCGAGGGGGGGGACAGGGCCAGACAGCCCCAGCATTTT,CASSAEGGDRARQPQHF
.,.,TRBV9,TRBJ1-2,TGTGCCAGCAGCGTAGTTCCGGGGAGCGGCGGCTACACCTTC,CASSVVPGSGGYTF
.,.,TRBV5-4,TRBJ2-7,TGTGCCAGCAGCTATGACTCCGGGAACTACGAGCAGTACTTC,CASSYDSGNYEQYF
.,.,TRBV19,TRBJ1-5,TGTGCCAGTAGTATCCCAAAAGGGGGGAGCAATCAGCCCCAGCATTTT,CASSIPKGGSNQPQHF
.,once,TRBV3-1/TRBV3-2,TRBJ1-1,TGTGCCAGCAGCCAAGAGGGACAGAACACTGAAGCTTTCTTT,CASSQEGQNTEAFF
TRBD1,.,TRBV5-4,TRBJ1-3,TGTGCCAGCAGCTCCCGACAGGGGCTATACTCTGGAAACACCATATATTTT,CASSSRQGLYSGNTIYF
TRBD2,.,TRBV7-2,TRBJ2-3,TGTGCCAGCAGCCCACAGCGGGGGCTCACAGATACGCAGTATTTT,CASSPQRGLTDTQYF
TRBD2,.,TRBV14,TRBJ2-5,TGTGCCAGCAGCCAAGATAGCCTAGCGGGGGGTTTGGAGACCCAGTACTTC,CASSQDSLAGGLETQYF
TRBD1,.,TRBV7-2,TRBJ1-1,TGTGCCAGCAGCTTATTGGGTTTGGGACAGGGTGCGAAGACTGAAGCTTTCTTT,CASSLLGLGQGAKTEAFF
.,.,TRBV6-5,TRBJ1-1,TGTGCCAGCAGTTACGCGACCCAGGGTGGTGGCACTGAAGCTTTCTTT,CASSYATQGGGTEAFF
TRBD2,few,TRBV15,TRBJ2-1,TGTGCCACCAGCACCCGGACTAGCGGGCTAAATGAGCAGTTCTTC,CATSTRTSGLNEQFF
.,few,TRBV6-5,TRBJ2-3,TGTGCCAGCGGGGGCAGTGAGACAGATACGCAGTATTTT,CASGGSETDTQYF
.,once,TRBV7-9,TRBJ2-5,TGTGCCAGCAGCTCCCTGGTTGAGGAGACCCAGTACTTC,CASSSLVEETQYF
.,.,TRBV10-3,TRBJ2-5,TGTGCCACTCGAGGGGGTTTGGAGGAGACCCAGTACTTC,CATRGGLEETQYF
.,.,TRBV6-4,TRBJ2-2,TGTGCCAGCAGTGAAACGAACACCGGGGAGCTGTTTTTT,CASSETNTGELFF
.,.,TRBV10-3,TRBJ1-1,TGTGCCATCAGTGAGTCGTTGATCAACACTGAAGCTTTCTTT,CAISESLINTEAFF
TRBD1,.,TRBV5-1,TRBJ2-3,TGCGCCAGCAGCGTTCAGGGGGCGACTAGCACAGATACGCAGTATTTT,CASSVQGATSTDTQYF
TRBD1,.,TRBV3-1/TRBV3-2,TRBJ1-4,TGTGCCAGCAGCCGGGCGACAGGGCAAACTAATGAAAAACTGTTTTTT,CASSRATGQTNEKLFF
.,.,TRBV27,TRBJ1-6,TGTGCCAGCACCTTCTCGGGGGGATCTAATTCACCCCTCCACTTT,CASTFSGGSNSPLHF
.,.,TRBV10-3,TRBJ1-1,TGTGCCATCAGTGAGTCTCCGGGGAACACTGAAGCTTTCTTT,CAISESPGNTEAFF
TRBD1,.,TRBV7-2,TRBJ1-1,TGTGCCAGCAGCGCCGGACAGGGGCTCGCAAACACTGAAGCTTTCTTT,CASSAGQGLANTEAFF